A single sample gave rise to the 24 T cell receptor beta chains below, sequenced in a study of T cell responses to AZD1222 COVID-19 vaccine. Only in-frame clones appear in the TCRdb table, and some are missing; sequencing was by immunoSEQ multiplex PCR. This sample has tens of thousands of clones, with roughly 75% found just once. The sequenced sample was peripheral blood, obtained 28 days after the second AZD1222 dose. Every receptor here comes from an adult who received the AZD1222 COVID-19 vaccine.

This clone has ten or more counts. The rearrangement joins TRBV28 to TRBJ1-6; D is unclear. With 6 bases removed from V and 4 bases from J, the gap between germline ends came to 10 bases. CDR1 is MDHEN, CDR2 SYDVKM, per germline. This CDR3 contains 14 residues. The DNA for the CDR3 is TGTGCCAGCAGCCGCGGGGTGTATAATTCACCCCTCCACTTT. It is translated as CASSRGVYNSPLHF.

The chain employs TRBV7-3 and TRBJ2-1; 7 bases line up with TRBD1. This CDR3 region has 15 residues. Germline V gives CDR1 SGHTA, CDR2 FQGTGA. The V segment lost 5 bases and the J segment 4 bases; nucleotides outside the gene matches: 8. The CDR3 protein is CASSQTGSEYNEQFF. CDR3 in DNA: TGTGCCAGCAGCCAGACAGGGTCAGAATACAATGAGCAGTTCTTC. Complete variable domain (other parts from reference TRBV7-3 and TRBJ2-1): GAGVSQTPSNKVTEKGKYVELRCDPISGHTALYWYRQSLGQGPEFLIYFQGTGAADDSGLPNDRFFAVRPEGSVSTLKIQRTERGDSAVYLCASSQTGSEYNEQFFGPGTRLTVL.

The chain links TRBV28 to TRBJ1-1; tentative D call: TRBD1 (5 bases). Trimming stripped 5 bases from V and 11 bases from J, with 21 bases between. Germline V gene data show CDR1 as MDHEN and CDR2 as SYDVKM. The CDR3 extends over 14 amino acids. The CDR3 protein is CASSQPDNGWLAFF. CDR3 DNA: TGTGCCAGCAGTCAACCGGACAATGGATGGCTGGCTTTCTTT.

The chain employs TRBV29-1 and TRBJ1-1; D may be TRBD1 (6 bases). Trimming stripped 6 bases from V and 4 bases from J, with 15 bases between. The CDR3 loop spans 13 amino acids. Germline CDR1 reads SQVTM; CDR2 reads ANQGSEA. CDR3 in amino acids: CSVGRGLSTEAFF. CDR3 sequence (DNA): TGCAGCGTAGGCAGGGGCTTGAGCACTGAAGCTTTCTTT.

The rearrangement uses TRBV30 and TRBJ2-2; 7 nucleotides agree with TRBD1. V dropped 4 bases and J dropped 6; count of bases not matched to a gene: 2. The CDR3 length is 12 residues. Germline V gene data show CDR1 as GTSNPN and CDR2 as SVGIG (reference sequence). CDR3 amino acids: CAWITGAGELFF. CDR3 sequence (DNA): TGTGCCTGGATCACAGGGGCCGGGGAGCTGTTTTTT.

V and J are TRBV6-2 or TRBV6-3 and TRBJ2-7; 11 nucleotides agree with TRBD2. Trimming removed 4 bases from V and 2 bases from J; junction bases left unmatched: 13. This CDR3 contains 18 residues. CDR1 is MNHEY and CDR2 is SVGEGT in the germline V gene. CDR3 in amino acids: CASSFESGTSGRTYEQYF. In nucleotides, the CDR3 is TGTGCCAGCAGTTTCGAATCCGGGACTAGCGGTAGAACCTACGAGCAGTACTTC.

The genes are TRBV28 and TRBJ2-1; 9 bases are shared with TRBD1. Unmatched junction bases numbered 14, after V lost 0 bases and J lost 8 bases. Per germline, CDR1 MDHEN and CDR2 SYDVKM. The CDR3 is 18 amino acids. CDR3 bases: TGTGCCAGCAGTTTATGGGCCCTGGGACAGGGTGGTGTAGATGAGCAGTTCTTC. It encodes CASSLWALGQGGVDEQFF.

The chain recombines TRBV10-2 with TRBJ2-2; the D is unclear. Trimming took off 9 bases at V and 0 bases at J, with 8 bases between the two ends. The CDR3 covers 13 residues. The germline V gene has CDR1 WSHSY and CDR2 SAAADI. The CDR3 DNA reads as TGCGCCAGTAGAGAGGCGAACACCGGGGAGCTGTTTTTT. It yields the protein CASREANTGELFF.

This clone appeared once. J is TRBJ1-4 and V is TRBV25-1, with 8 bases identical to TRBD1. Germline loops: CDR1 MGHDK, CDR2 SYGVNS. This CDR3 spans 12 amino acids. V was clipped by 11 bases and J by 10 bases; unmatched bases: 9. The CDR3 DNA sequence: TGTGCCGCCGGACAGGGTGTTGGAAAACTGTTTTTT. Translation gives CAAGQGVGKLFF.

The CDR3 coding sequence is TGTGCCAGCAGTGAACGGAATGGAAACACCATATATTTT. This codes for CASSERNGNTIYF. This chain uses TRBV25-1 with TRBJ1-3; no clear D. Germline loops: CDR1 MGHDK, CDR2 SYGVNS. The CDR3 has 13 amino acids. V was shortened by 2 bases and J by 3 bases, with 5 bases between the two germline ends.

V gene TRBV6-5 combines with J gene TRBJ1-1; a weak D match, TRBD1 (5 bases). Germline values: CDR1 MNHEY, CDR2 SVGAGI. This CDR3 contains 14 residues. V lost 6 bases and J 0 bases, leaving 11 bases between the germline ends. CDR3 loop: CASRLGPVNTEAFF. In DNA form, the CDR3 reads TGTGCCAGCAGATTGGGACCGGTGAACACTGAAGCTTTCTTT.

This clone showed up just once. The chain carries TRBV2 and TRBJ2-3; TRBD1 is a possible D gene (5 bases). Germline loops: CDR1 SNHLY, CDR2 FYNNEI. The CDR3 is made up of 15 amino acids. V shed 7 bases and J shed 3 bases, with 17 bases lying between them. CDR3 region: CASIGDRTLTDTQYF. CDR3 nucleotides: TGTGCCAGCATTGGAGACAGAACCCTAACAGATACGCAGTATTTT.

The chain employs TRBV25-1 and TRBJ2-1; D tentatively reads TRBD1 or TRBD2 (8 bases each). Trimming took 4 bases from V and 9 from J, leaving 22 bases between them. Germline values: CDR1 MGHDK, CDR2 SYGVNS. This CDR3 spans 16 amino acids. For the CDR3, the DNA is TGTGCCAGCAGTGCCCGGACTAGCTTAGGGACAGGTGAGCAGTTCTTC. It is translated as CASSARTSLGTGEQFF.

J is TRBJ2-3 and V is TRBV10-2, with 7 nucleotides matching TRBD1. The length of the CDR3 is 14 residues. The germline V gene encodes CDR1 WSHSY and CDR2 SAAADI. V trimming: 6 bases; J trimming: 2 bases; junction bases outside the gene matches: 5. The CDR3 nucleotides are TGCGCCAGCAGCCGACAGGGCCTCACAGATACGCAGTATTTT. It yields the protein CASSRQGLTDTQYF.

The gene calls are TRBV6-5 and TRBJ2-3; D remains ambiguous. V shed 6 bases and J shed 5 bases, with 9 bases lying between them. Germline assignment: CDR1 MNHEY and CDR2 SVGAGI. The CDR3 is 12 residues long. CDR3 residues: CASSLPGDTQYF. The CDR3 region has the DNA TGTGCCAGCAGCCTGCCTGGAGATACGCAGTATTTT.

The CDR3 region is CASSPRVGSYNEQFF. The CDR3 DNA follows: TGTGCCAGCAGCCCAAGGGTCGGGAGCTACAATGAGCAGTTCTTC. The chain combines TRBV11-2 with TRBJ2-1, with D perhaps TRBD2 (6 bases). The CDR3 loop spans 15 amino acids. Trimming removed 5 bases at V and 3 bases at J, with 14 bases between. Germline values: CDR1 SGHAT, CDR2 FQNNGV.

This chain uses TRBV14 with TRBJ2-7; a possible D gene is TRBD1 (6 bases). CDR1 is SGHDN and CDR2 is FVKESK in the germline V gene. This CDR3 is 12 amino acids long. Trimming took 2 bases from V and 4 from J, leaving 6 bases between them. The DNA for the CDR3 is TGTGCCAGCAGCCAAACAGGGTACGAGCAGTACTTC. This encodes CASSQTGYEQYF.

The CDR3 DNA is TGTGCCAGTAGTCTTGGGACAGGGGGAAGCGGCACTGAAGCTTTCTTT. Its translation is CASSLGTGGSGTEAFF. The chain joins TRBV19 to TRBJ1-1, with 11 positions matching TRBD1. CDR1 is LNHDA, CDR2 SQIVND, per germline (reference sequence). Trimming removed 5 bases from V and 4 bases from J; junction bases left unmatched: 9. The CDR3 loop spans 16 amino acids.

The chain uses TRBV7-2 and TRBJ2-7; unclear D gene. Germline V gene sequence: CDR1 SGHTA, CDR2 FQGNSA. The CDR3 runs to 15 residues. V shed 5 bases and J shed 2 bases, with 16 bases lying between them. The CDR3 sequence is CASSPSRTYTYEQYF. For the CDR3, the DNA is TGTGCCAGCAGCCCAAGTCGGACCTACACCTACGAGCAGTACTTC.

The V gene is TRBV27, the J gene TRBJ2-2; 7 bases are shared with TRBD2. With 8 bases clipped from V and 4 bases from J, the junction kept 7 bases outside the gene matches. This CDR3 spans 14 amino acids. Germline V lookup: CDR1 MNHEY, CDR2 SMNVEV (reference sequence). CDR3 sequence: CASQNGLVTGELFF. The CDR3, as DNA: TGTGCCAGCCAAAACGGACTAGTCACCGGGGAGCTGTTTTTT.

The V and J genes are TRBV12-1 and TRBJ2-1; TRBD2 is the table's D call and was not checked against the DNA. TRBV12-1 is a documented pseudogene. This CDR3 region has 18 residues. The CDR3 sequence is CASSSYRTLAGRHNEQFF. The CDR3 DNA follows: TGTGCCAGCAGCTCCTACCGAACCTTAGCGGGAAGACACAATGAGCAGTTCTTC.

The chain employs TRBV5-5 and TRBJ2-6, with TRBD1 matching 7 bases. This CDR3 has 17 amino acids. The V segment lost 3 bases and the J segment 0 bases; nucleotides outside the gene matches: 6. CDR1 and CDR2 (germline): SGHKS, YYEKEE (reference sequence). As DNA, the CDR3 is TGTGCCAGCAGCTCGGGACAGCGAGTCTCTGGGGCCAACGTCCTGACTTTC. Protein sequence: CASSSGQRVSGANVLTF.

This chain joins TRBV5-4 and TRBJ1-3; no firm D call. V lost 1 base and J lost 0, with 11 bases in between. The CDR3 consists of 16 residues. The germline gives CDR1 SGHNT, CDR2 YYREEE (reference sequence). The CDR3 nucleotides read TGTGCCAGCAGCTTGTACGCGGGATACTCTGGAAACACCATATATTTT. It specifies CASSLYAGYSGNTIYF.

The chain couples TRBV28 to TRBJ2-7; tentative D call: TRBD1 (6 bases). V was clipped by 4 bases and J by 4 bases, with 14 bases between them. Germline-derived CDR1 and CDR2 are MDHEN and SYDVKM. The CDR3 is made up of 14 amino acids. CDR3 nucleotide sequence: TGTGCCAGCAGTTCACCGGACAGAGAGTACGAGCAGTACTTC. The encoded protein is CASSSPDREYEQYF.